These T cell receptor beta chains were read from a single sample in a study of T cell responses to AZD1222 COVID-19 vaccine. Clones were read by immunoSEQ multiplex PCR, and TCRdb kept only the in-frame ones, dropping some. There are approximately 80,000 clones in the sample; about nine tenths occur only once, and about 22% lies in the top ten. This material consisted of peripheral blood, taken on day 0 of AZD1222 vaccination. These TCRs come from an adult in good health. The CDR3 runs from the conserved cysteine through the conserved F or W. Fields, in order: V gene, J gene, clone size, D gene, CDR3 DNA, CDR3 protein. A D gene is named only where the DNA matches it firmly. Expanded clones are given a class, and other clones once, few, many or no size at all.

v_call: TRBV11-2
j_call: TRBJ2-7
clone_size: NA
d_call: NA
cdr3_nt: TGTGCCAGCAGCTACCGGGACGCACGCTCCTACGAGCAGTACTTC
cdr3_aa: CASSYRDARSYEQYF

v_call: TRBV14
j_call: TRBJ1-1
clone_size: NA
d_call: NA
cdr3_nt: TGTGCCAGCAGCTCGACCTGGGGCACTGAAGCTTTCTTT
cdr3_aa: CASSSTWGTEAFF

v_call: TRBV4-2
j_call: TRBJ1-1
clone_size: NA
d_call: NA
cdr3_nt: TGTGCCAGCAGCCAATCAGCCGGGACCCAAAAGGTTGTGGCTTTCTTT
cdr3_aa: CASSQSAGTQKVVAFF

v_call: TRBV12-3/TRBV12-4
j_call: TRBJ2-1
clone_size: once
d_call: NA
cdr3_nt: TGTGCCAGCAAAAGGGGTTTCAATGAGCAGTTCTTC
cdr3_aa: CASKRGFNEQFF

v_call: TRBV28
j_call: TRBJ2-5
clone_size: few
d_call: TRBD2
cdr3_nt: TGTGCCAGCGCTCGGGGGGGGTCAGAGACCCAGTACTTC
cdr3_aa: CASARGGSETQYF

v_call: TRBV9
j_call: TRBJ2-7
clone_size: NA
d_call: TRBD1
cdr3_nt: TGTGCCAGCAGCCCTCGCGCATCAAGGGGGACAGGAACCTACGAGCAGTACTTC
cdr3_aa: CASSPRASRGTGTYEQYF

v_call: TRBV7-2
j_call: TRBJ2-7
clone_size: NA
d_call: TRBD1
cdr3_nt: TGTGCCAGCAGCTGGACAGGGGTGCGCGAGCAGTACTTC
cdr3_aa: CASSWTGVREQYF

v_call: TRBV7-9
j_call: TRBJ1-1
clone_size: NA
d_call: NA
cdr3_nt: TGTGCCAGCAGCTTAGCGCGGGCTGAAGCTTTCTTT
cdr3_aa: CASSLARAEAFF

v_call: TRBV10-3
j_call: TRBJ1-1
clone_size: NA
d_call: NA
cdr3_nt: TGTGCCATCAGTGAGACCGACAGGAACACTGAAGCTTTCTTT
cdr3_aa: CAISETDRNTEAFF

v_call: TRBV11-2
j_call: TRBJ2-2
clone_size: NA
d_call: TRBD1
cdr3_nt: TGTGCCAGCAGCCTGAGGGGACAGGGGATTGGGTTGAGCACCGGGGAGCTGTTTTTT
cdr3_aa: CASSLRGQGIGLSTGELFF

v_call: TRBV14
j_call: TRBJ2-2
clone_size: once
d_call: NA
cdr3_nt: TGTGCCAGCAGTGCTCAACCCACCGGGGAGCTGTTTTTT
cdr3_aa: CASSAQPTGELFF

v_call: TRBV10-3
j_call: TRBJ1-4
clone_size: NA
d_call: NA
cdr3_nt: TGTGCCATCAGTGAGTCTGGGGAAAAACTGTTTTTT
cdr3_aa: CAISESGEKLFF

v_call: TRBV30
j_call: TRBJ1-2
clone_size: medium-sized
d_call: TRBD1
cdr3_nt: TGTGCCTGGAGTGCAGGGACAGGCCGTGGCTACACCTTC
cdr3_aa: CAWSAGTGRGYTF

v_call: TRBV5-5
j_call: TRBJ1-2
clone_size: NA
d_call: NA
cdr3_nt: TGTGCCAGCAGCTTAACGAATACTAACTATGGCTACACCTTC
cdr3_aa: CASSLTNTNYGYTF

v_call: TRBV7-2
j_call: TRBJ1-2
clone_size: NA
d_call: TRBD1
cdr3_nt: TGTGCCAGCAGCTTGGACAGGGCAACCTCCAGGTTC
cdr3_aa: CASSLDRATSRF

v_call: TRBV18
j_call: TRBJ2-7
clone_size: NA
d_call: NA
cdr3_nt: TGTGCCAGCTCACCTAGACAGGACGGATACGAGCAGTACTTC
cdr3_aa: CASSPRQDGYEQYF

v_call: TRBV18
j_call: TRBJ1-1
clone_size: NA
d_call: NA
cdr3_nt: TGTGCCAGCTCCGATGGCGCGAGAGGCACTGAAGCTTTCTTT
cdr3_aa: CASSDGARGTEAFF

v_call: TRBV11-2
j_call: TRBJ2-3
clone_size: NA
d_call: NA
cdr3_nt: TGTGCCAGCAGCCCAGTGGATACGCAGTATTTT
cdr3_aa: CASSPVDTQYF

v_call: TRBV3-1/TRBV3-2
j_call: TRBJ2-1
clone_size: once
d_call: NA
cdr3_nt: TGTGCCAGCAGCCAAGCCCCCCTACCCAATGAGCAGTTCTTC
cdr3_aa: CASSQAPLPNEQFF

v_call: TRBV23-1
j_call: TRBJ2-5
clone_size: NA
d_call: TRBD1
cdr3_nt: TGCGCCAGCAGTCATACCGGGACAGGAAGACTCAGAGAGACCCAGTACTTC
cdr3_aa: CASSHTGTGRLRETQYF

v_call: TRBV18
j_call: TRBJ1-2
clone_size: NA
d_call: NA
cdr3_nt: TGTGCCAGCTCACCAGGGGATAACTATGGCTACACCTTC
cdr3_aa: CASSPGDNYGYTF

v_call: TRBV11-2
j_call: TRBJ1-1
clone_size: NA
d_call: NA
cdr3_nt: TGTGCCAGCACCGAACAGGGCTTTTTCTCTGAAGCTTTCTTT
cdr3_aa: CASTEQGFFSEAFF

v_call: TRBV5-1
j_call: TRBJ1-3
clone_size: few
d_call: TRBD1
cdr3_nt: TGCGCCAGCAGCTCATCGACAGGGGAAAACACCATATATTTT
cdr3_aa: CASSSSTGENTIYF

v_call: TRBV7-3
j_call: TRBJ2-1
clone_size: NA
d_call: TRBD2
cdr3_nt: TGTGCCAGCAGCTTAAACCTAGCGGGGAACAATGAGCAGTTCTTC
cdr3_aa: CASSLNLAGNNEQFF